A selection of T cell receptor beta chains follows, all from one sample in a study of cytomegalovirus exposure and HLA in healthy donors. The method was immunoSEQ multiplex PCR; TCRdb's version includes in-frame clones alone and lacks a portion of them. The data hold 200,000 to 250,000 clones, with 70% to 85% observed a single time. The sample taken for sequencing was PBMCs. Receptor source: a woman in her thirties or forties in good health and CMV-seronegative. The CDR3 runs from the conserved cysteine through the conserved F or W. Fields, in order: CDR3 DNA, CDR3 protein, CDR3 length, clone size, V gene, D gene, J gene. The D gene is left open where the match is weak. Only some rows state a clone size, as once, few, many or a class for expanded clones.

TGTGCCAGCAGTGAAGTTATGGGGGGACCGGGTGGTGAGCCCCAGCATTTT	CASSEVMGGPGGEPQHF	17	.	TRBV6-1	.	TRBJ1-5
TGTGCCAGCAGCCAAGAGTCGGCAGGGCACTATGGCTACACCTTC	CASSQESAGHYGYTF	15	few	TRBV4-2	.	TRBJ1-2
TGTGCCAGTAGTATCAGGCCAGGGGGCGATTCACCCCTCCACTTT	CASSIRPGGDSPLHF	15	.	TRBV19	TRBD1	TRBJ1-6
TGTGCCAGCAGCCTCTCAAAGGGGAGCAATCAGCCCCAGCATTTT	CASSLSKGSNQPQHF	15	.	TRBV6-5	.	TRBJ1-5
TGTGCCAGCAGCCAACTGGGCAGCACAGATACGCAGTATTTT	CASSQLGSTDTQYF	14	.	TRBV7-6	.	TRBJ2-3
TGTGCCAGCAGCTCCTGGGGACAGAATGCCGGGGAGCTGTTTTTT	CASSSWGQNAGELFF	15	.	TRBV11-3	TRBD1	TRBJ2-2
TGCGCCAGCAGCTTCCGGGACACTCGCTCCTACGAGCAGTACTTC	CASSFRDTRSYEQYF	15	few	TRBV4-1	.	TRBJ2-7
TGTGCCAGCAGCTTCCCGTGGGCTGATTCACCCCTCCACTTT	CASSFPWADSPLHF	14	.	TRBV11-3	.	TRBJ1-6
TGTGCCAGCAGCCCCCCGGGACAGCACTATGGCTACACCTTC	CASSPPGQHYGYTF	14	.	TRBV5-4	TRBD1	TRBJ1-2
TGTGCCAGCAGCTTGACAGGGACGGCGAACACTGAAGCTTTCTTT	CASSLTGTANTEAFF	15	.	TRBV7-3	TRBD1	TRBJ1-1
TGCGCCAGCAGCTTCGGTGGACGGGGAGGGGATACGCAGTATTTT	CASSFGGRGGDTQYF	15	.	TRBV5-1	TRBD2	TRBJ2-3
TGTGCCAGCAGCTTAAACCCCGCGGGGGCTAGCACAGATACGCAGTATTTT	CASSLNPAGASTDTQYF	17	few	TRBV7-6	.	TRBJ2-3
TGTGCCAGCTCACCACGACAGGGGGCTAGTGTAAACATTCAGTACTTC	CASSPRQGASVNIQYF	16	.	TRBV18	TRBD1	TRBJ2-4
TGTGCCAGCAGCTTAGTTAGCGGGGCAATCTACAATGAGCAGTTCTTC	CASSLVSGAIYNEQFF	16	once	TRBV7-2	TRBD2	TRBJ2-1
TGTGCCAGCAGTGAAGTCTACAGGGCTGACACCATATATTTT	CASSEVYRADTIYF	14	.	TRBV6-1	.	TRBJ1-3
TGCGCCAGCAGCTTGGGCGGCACAGATACGCAGTATTTT	CASSLGGTDTQYF	13	.	TRBV5-1	.	TRBJ2-3
TGTGCCAGCAGCTTATATTTACACAAAGGGGCCTACGAGCAGTACTTC	CASSLYLHKGAYEQYF	16	.	TRBV7-2	.	TRBJ2-7
TGTGCCAGCAGTACCCTGACGGATTATGGAGAGGAGACCCAGTACTTC	CASSTLTDYGEETQYF	16	.	TRBV27	.	TRBJ2-5
TGTGCCAGCAGTGAACAGGGGAGCCAGTTCTTC	CASSEQGSQFF	11	.	TRBV2	.	TRBJ2-1
TGTGCCAGCAGCTTAGCGCGAGGAAACAATCAGCCCCAGCATTTT	CASSLARGNNQPQHF	15	.	TRBV7-2	.	TRBJ1-5
TGTGCCAGCAGCTTCGAAACGGGACTGGGGTCACCCCTCCACTTT	CASSFETGLGSPLHF	15	.	TRBV7-2	.	TRBJ1-6
TGTGCCAGCAGGAGAAGCTACGAGCAGTACTTC	CASRRSYEQYF	11	.	TRBV2	.	TRBJ2-7
TGTGCCAGCAGCTTGCCGGGGAGAGAGACCCAGTACTTC	CASSLPGRETQYF	13	.	TRBV11-1	.	TRBJ2-5
TGTGCCAGCAGTTTGCTATCTAGACGAACCGGGGAGCTGTTTTTT	CASSLLSRRTGELFF	15	.	TRBV27	.	TRBJ2-2
TGTGCCAGCAGCCAGTCTGGGGAGCTGTTTTTT	CASSQSGELFF	11	.	TRBV2	.	TRBJ2-2
TGTGCCAGCAGCTTAGTTGGTGTCCCGGGACAGGATAATTCACCCCTCCACTTT	CASSLVGVPGQDNSPLHF	18	.	TRBV7-9	TRBD1	TRBJ1-6
TGTGCCAGTAGTATTCGGGGCACCGGGGAGCTGTTTTTT	CASSIRGTGELFF	13	.	TRBV19	.	TRBJ2-2
TGTGCCAGCAGCTTGGCCGGTGCCTCTGGGGCCAACGTCCTGACTTTC	CASSLAGASGANVLTF	16	.	TRBV5-4	.	TRBJ2-6
TGTGCCAGCAGCTTGGACAGGGGTCAGCCCCAGCATTTT	CASSLDRGQPQHF	13	few	TRBV5-6	TRBD1	TRBJ1-5
TGTGCCAGCAGTTTAGGGGGGACAGGGGGTATCACTGAAGCTTTCTTT	CASSLGGTGGITEAFF	16	.	TRBV28	TRBD1	TRBJ1-1
TGTGCCAGCAGGCCGGGACAGGGGAAAGAAGGTAGGTACGAGCAGTACTTC	CASRPGQGKEGRYEQYF	17	.	TRBV12-1	.	TRBJ2-7
TGTGCCAGTAGTCGCCCGGGACAGGACCCCACCATATATTTT	CASSRPGQDPTIYF	14	.	TRBV19	TRBD1	TRBJ1-3
TGTGCCAGCAGCGTGGACAGGGGTGGATACGAGCAGTACTTC	CASSVDRGGYEQYF	14	.	TRBV9	TRBD1	TRBJ2-7
TGTGCCAGCTCCCAAACAGAGCTGAACACTGAAGCTTTCTTT	CASSQTELNTEAFF	14	once	TRBV18	.	TRBJ1-1
TGTGCCAGCAGCCAAGCCGACAGGGGACCACTTGAAAAACTGTTTTTT	CASSQADRGPLEKLFF	16	few	TRBV4-2	TRBD1	TRBJ1-4
TGTGCCAGCAGCACGGGACAACAAGAGACCCAGTACTTC	CASSTGQQETQYF	13	.	TRBV28	.	TRBJ2-5
TGTGCCAGCAGTGAATTGTCCGGGAACACTGAAGCTTTCTTT	CASSELSGNTEAFF	14	.	TRBV6-1	.	TRBJ1-1
TGTGCCAGCTCACAGCCGACAGGGGCTTATTCACCCCTCCACTTT	CASSQPTGAYSPLHF	15	once	TRBV18	TRBD1	TRBJ1-6
TGCGCCAGCAGCCTAGAAGCGGGGGCCTTCACCTACGAGCAGTACTTC	CASSLEAGAFTYEQYF	16	.	TRBV4-1	TRBD2	TRBJ2-7
TGTGCCTGGAGTGACGGGGTCTATAATTCACCCCTCCACTTT	CAWSDGVYNSPLHF	14	.	TRBV30	.	TRBJ1-6
TGTGCCAGCAGCTTTCCCGGGACAGTGGACGTGATGAGCACTGAAGCTTTCTTT	CASSFPGTVDVMSTEAFF	18	.	TRBV5-4	TRBD1	TRBJ1-1
TGTGCCAGCAGCCCAACAGGGATCAGCAATCAGCCCCAGCATTTT	CASSPTGISNQPQHF	15	.	TRBV7-2	.	TRBJ1-5